This TCR beta chain comes out of a study of cytomegalovirus exposure and HLA in healthy donors. Notes on the study in general: Some V segments could not be told apart, so they were left out, TRBV6-2 and TRBV6-3 among them. Highly shared sequence variants in one cluster were likely a sequencing artifact.

With regard to this clone: As yet, its antigen is unknown.

This PCR relied on a set of 60 Vbeta primers and 13 Jbeta primers. Using immunoSEQ multiplex PCR, the repertoire was profiled, and TCRdb retains in-frame clones only, with some absent. The sample has roughly 120,000 clones, 78% seen once; the top ten hold 2.5% to 3.5%. The V gene lost 4 bases and the J gene lost 4 bases, with 13 bases spanning the gap. From germline, CDR1 is SEHNR and CDR2 FQNEAQ (reference sequence). The CDR3 covers 14 residues. V gene TRBV7-9 combines with J gene TRBJ1-2; D is perhaps TRBD1 (5 bases). Sequencing was carried out using PBMCs. The sequence derives from a woman aged 25 to 39 in good health and CMV-seropositive. The CDR3 region has the DNA TGTGCCAGCAGCTCAGTCGGGGGGTTCTATGGCTACACCTTC. As protein: CASSSVGGFYGYTF.